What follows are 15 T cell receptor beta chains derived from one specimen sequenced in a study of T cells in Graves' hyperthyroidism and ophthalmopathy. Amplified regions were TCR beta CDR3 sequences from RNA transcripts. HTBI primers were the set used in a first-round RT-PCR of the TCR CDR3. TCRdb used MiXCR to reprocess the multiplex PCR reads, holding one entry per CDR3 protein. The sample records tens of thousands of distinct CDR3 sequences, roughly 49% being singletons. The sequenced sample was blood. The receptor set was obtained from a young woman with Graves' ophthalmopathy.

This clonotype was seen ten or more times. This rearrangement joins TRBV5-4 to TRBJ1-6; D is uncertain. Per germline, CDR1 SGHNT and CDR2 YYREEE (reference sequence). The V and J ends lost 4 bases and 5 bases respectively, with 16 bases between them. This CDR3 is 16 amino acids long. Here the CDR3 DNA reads TGTGCCAGCAGCCCCTGGGAGGGAAGAGATAATTCACCCCTCCACTTT. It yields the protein CASSPWEGRDNSPLHF.

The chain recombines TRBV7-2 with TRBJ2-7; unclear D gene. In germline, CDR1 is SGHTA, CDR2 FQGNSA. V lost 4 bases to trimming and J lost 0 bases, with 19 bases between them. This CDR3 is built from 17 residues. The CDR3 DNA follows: TGTGCCAGCAGCTCGCCGCTCGAGCGAATGAGCTCCTACGAGCAGTACTTC. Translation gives CASSSPLERMSSYEQYF.

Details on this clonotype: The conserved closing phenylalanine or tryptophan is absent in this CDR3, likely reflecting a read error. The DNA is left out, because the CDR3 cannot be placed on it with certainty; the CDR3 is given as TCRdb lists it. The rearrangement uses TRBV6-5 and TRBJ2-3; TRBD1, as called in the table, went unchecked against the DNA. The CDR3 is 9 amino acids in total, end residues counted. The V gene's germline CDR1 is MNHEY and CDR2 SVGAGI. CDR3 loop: CASSDIGTG.

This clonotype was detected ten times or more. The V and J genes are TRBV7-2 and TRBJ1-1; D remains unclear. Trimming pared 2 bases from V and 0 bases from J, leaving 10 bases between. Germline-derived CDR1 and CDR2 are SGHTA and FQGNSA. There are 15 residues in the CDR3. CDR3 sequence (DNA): TGTGCCAGCAGCTTATTCGTCAGTGTGAACACTGAAGCTTTCTTT. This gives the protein CASSLFVSVNTEAFF.

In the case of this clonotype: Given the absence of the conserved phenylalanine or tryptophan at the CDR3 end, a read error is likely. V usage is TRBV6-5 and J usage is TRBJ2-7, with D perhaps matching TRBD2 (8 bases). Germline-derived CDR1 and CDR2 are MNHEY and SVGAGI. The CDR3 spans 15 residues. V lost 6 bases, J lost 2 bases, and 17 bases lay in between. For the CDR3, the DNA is TGTGCCAGCAGGGCCGGGACAGCGGGGGCCTACGAGCAGTACCTC. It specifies CASRAGTAGAYEQYL.

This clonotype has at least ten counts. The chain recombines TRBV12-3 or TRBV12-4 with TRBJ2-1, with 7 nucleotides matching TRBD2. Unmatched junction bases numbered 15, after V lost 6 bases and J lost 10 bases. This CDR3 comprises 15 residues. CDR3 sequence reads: CASSLGAGDWAEQFF. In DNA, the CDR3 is TGTGCCAGCAGCCTAGGGGCGGGGGACTGGGCGGAGCAGTTCTTC.

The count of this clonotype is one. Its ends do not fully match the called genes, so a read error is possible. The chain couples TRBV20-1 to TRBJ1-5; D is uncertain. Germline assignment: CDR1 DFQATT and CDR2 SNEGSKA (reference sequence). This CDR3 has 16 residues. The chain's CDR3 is CNARDRALYSNQPQHF. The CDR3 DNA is TGCAATGCTAGAGATAGGGCACTCTACAGCAATCAGCCCCAGCATTTT.

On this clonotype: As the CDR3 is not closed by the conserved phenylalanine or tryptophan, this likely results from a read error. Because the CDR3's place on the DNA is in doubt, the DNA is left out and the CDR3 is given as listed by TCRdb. CDR3 sequence reads: CASSPGLA. This chain links TRBV7-3 with TRBJ1-3. CDR1 SGHTA and CDR2 FQGTGA come from the germline V gene. The CDR3 is 8 residues long, counting both termini.

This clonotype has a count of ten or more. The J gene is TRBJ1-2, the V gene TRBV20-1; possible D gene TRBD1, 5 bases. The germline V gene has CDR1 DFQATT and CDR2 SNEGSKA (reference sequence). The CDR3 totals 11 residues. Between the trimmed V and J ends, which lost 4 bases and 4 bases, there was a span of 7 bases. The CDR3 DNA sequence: TGCAGTGCTAACGGGGGCTATGGCTACACCTTC. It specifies CSANGGYGYTF.

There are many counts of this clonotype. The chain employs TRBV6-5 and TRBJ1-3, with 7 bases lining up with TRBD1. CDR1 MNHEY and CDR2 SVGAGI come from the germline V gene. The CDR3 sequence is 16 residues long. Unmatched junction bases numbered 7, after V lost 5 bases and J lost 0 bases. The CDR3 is CASSRTGIFSGNTIYF. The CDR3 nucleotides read TGTGCCAGCAGTCGGACAGGTATCTTCTCTGGAAACACCATATATTTT.

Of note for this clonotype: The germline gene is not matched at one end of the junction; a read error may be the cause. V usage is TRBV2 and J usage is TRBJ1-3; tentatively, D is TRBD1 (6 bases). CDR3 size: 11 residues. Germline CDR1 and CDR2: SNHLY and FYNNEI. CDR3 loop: CASSVRDTIYF. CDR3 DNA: TGTGCCAGCAGTGTCCGGGACACGATATATTTT.

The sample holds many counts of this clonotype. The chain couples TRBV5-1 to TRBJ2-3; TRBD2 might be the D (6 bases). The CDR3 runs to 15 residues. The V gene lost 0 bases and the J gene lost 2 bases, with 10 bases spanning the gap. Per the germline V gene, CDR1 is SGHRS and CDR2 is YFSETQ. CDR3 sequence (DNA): TGCGCCAGCAGCTTGGTTGCGGGGAACACAGATACGCAGTATTTT. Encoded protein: CASSLVAGNTDTQYF.

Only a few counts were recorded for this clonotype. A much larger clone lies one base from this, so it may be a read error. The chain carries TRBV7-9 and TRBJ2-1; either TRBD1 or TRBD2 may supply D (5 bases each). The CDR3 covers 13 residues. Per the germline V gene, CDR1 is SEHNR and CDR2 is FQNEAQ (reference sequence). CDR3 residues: CTSSAGAPNEQFF. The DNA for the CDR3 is TGTACCAGCAGCGCCGGGGCTCCCAATGAGCAGTTCTTC.

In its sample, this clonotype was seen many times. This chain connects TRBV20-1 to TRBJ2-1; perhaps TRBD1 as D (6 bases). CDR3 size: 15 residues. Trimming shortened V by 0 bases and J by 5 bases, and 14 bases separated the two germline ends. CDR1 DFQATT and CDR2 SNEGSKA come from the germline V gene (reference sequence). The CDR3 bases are TGCAGTGCTAGAGATCCCAGGACAGCGCACAATGAGCAGTTCTTC. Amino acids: CSARDPRTAHNEQFF.

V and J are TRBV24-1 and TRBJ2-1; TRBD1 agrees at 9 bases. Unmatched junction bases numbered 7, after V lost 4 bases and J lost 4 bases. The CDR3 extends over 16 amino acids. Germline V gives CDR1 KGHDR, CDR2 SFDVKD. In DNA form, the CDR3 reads TGTGCCACCAGTGAAGCGGGACAGGGCATTTACAATGAGCAGTTCTTC. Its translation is CATSEAGQGIYNEQFF.